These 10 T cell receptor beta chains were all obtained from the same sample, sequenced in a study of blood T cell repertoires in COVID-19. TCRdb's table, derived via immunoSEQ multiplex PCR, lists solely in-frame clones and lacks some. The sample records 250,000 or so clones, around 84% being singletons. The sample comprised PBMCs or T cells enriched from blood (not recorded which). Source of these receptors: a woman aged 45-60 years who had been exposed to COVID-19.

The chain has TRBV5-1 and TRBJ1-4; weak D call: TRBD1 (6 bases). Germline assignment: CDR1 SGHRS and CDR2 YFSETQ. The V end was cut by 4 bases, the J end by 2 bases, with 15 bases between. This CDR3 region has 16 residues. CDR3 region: CASSPGQTPTNEKLFF. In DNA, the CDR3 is TGCGCCAGCAGCCCAGGACAGACCCCGACTAATGAAAAACTGTTTTTT.

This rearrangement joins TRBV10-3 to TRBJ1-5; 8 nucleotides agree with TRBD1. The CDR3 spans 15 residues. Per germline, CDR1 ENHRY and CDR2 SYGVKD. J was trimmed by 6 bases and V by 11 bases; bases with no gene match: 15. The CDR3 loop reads CAPAVTRGLIQPQHF. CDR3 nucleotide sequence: TGTGCCCCCGCCGTAACCAGGGGGCTTATTCAGCCCCAGCATTTT.

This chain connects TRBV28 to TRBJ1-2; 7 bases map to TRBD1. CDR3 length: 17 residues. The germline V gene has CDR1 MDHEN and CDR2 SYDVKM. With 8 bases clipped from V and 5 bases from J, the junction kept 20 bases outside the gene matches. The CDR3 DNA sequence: TGTGCCAGCTTATCCATACATGTAGGGGGCTCCCCTTATGGCTACACCTTC. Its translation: CASLSIHVGGSPYGYTF.

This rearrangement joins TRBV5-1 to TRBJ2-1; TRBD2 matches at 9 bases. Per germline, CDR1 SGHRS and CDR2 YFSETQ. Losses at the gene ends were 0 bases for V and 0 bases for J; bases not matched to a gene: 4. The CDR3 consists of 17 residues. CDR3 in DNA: TGCGCCAGCAGCTTGGCCGGCGGGGGGGCCTCCTACAATGAGCAGTTCTTC. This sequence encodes CASSLAGGGASYNEQFF.

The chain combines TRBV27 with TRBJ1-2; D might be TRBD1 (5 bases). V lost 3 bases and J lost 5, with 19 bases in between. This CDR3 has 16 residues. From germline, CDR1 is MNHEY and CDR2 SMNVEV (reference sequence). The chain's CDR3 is CASSFAAGSRTYGYTF. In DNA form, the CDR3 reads TGTGCCAGCAGTTTCGCGGCAGGGTCCCGTACTTATGGCTACACCTTC.

The CDR3, as DNA: TGTGCCTGGGGAACAGGGAATTGGGCCCAGTACTTC. It translates to CAWGTGNWAQYF. The chain is built from TRBV30 and TRBJ2-5; perhaps TRBD1 as D (6 bases). This CDR3 spans 12 amino acids. V was shortened by 5 bases and J by 9 bases, with 16 bases between the two germline ends. Germline CDR1 and CDR2: GTSNPN and SVGIG (reference sequence).

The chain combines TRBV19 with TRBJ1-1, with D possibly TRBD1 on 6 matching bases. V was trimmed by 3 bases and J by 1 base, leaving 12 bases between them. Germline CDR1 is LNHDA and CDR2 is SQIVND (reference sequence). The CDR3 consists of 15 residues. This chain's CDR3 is CASSILKQGNTEAFF. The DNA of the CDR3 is TGTGCCAGTAGTATCTTAAAACAGGGGAACACTGAAGCTTTCTTT.

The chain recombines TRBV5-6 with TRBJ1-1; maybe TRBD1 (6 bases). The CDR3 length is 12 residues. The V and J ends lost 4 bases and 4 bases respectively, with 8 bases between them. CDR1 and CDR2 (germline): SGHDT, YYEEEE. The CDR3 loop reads CASSQGGTEAFF. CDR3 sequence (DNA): TGTGCCAGCAGCCAAGGGGGCACTGAAGCTTTCTTT. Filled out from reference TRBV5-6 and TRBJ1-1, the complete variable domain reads DAGVTQSPTHLIKTRGQQVTLRCSPKSGHDTVSWYQQALGQGPQFIFQYYEEEERQRGNFPDRFSGHQFPNYSSELNVNALLLGDSALYLCASSQGGTEAFFGQGTRLTVV.

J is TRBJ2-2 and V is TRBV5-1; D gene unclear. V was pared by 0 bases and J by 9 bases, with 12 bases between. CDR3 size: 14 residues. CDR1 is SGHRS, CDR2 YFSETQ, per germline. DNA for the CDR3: TGCGCCAGCAGCTTGGCCGTGGGCCACCGGGAGCTGTTTTTT. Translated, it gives CASSLAVGHRELFF. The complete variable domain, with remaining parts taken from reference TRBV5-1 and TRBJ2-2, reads KAGVTQTPRYLIKTRGQQVTLSCSPISGHRSVSWYQQTPGQGLQFLFEYFSETQRNKGNFPGRFSGRQFSNSRSEMNVSTLELGDSALYLCASSLAVGHRELFFGEGSRLTVL.

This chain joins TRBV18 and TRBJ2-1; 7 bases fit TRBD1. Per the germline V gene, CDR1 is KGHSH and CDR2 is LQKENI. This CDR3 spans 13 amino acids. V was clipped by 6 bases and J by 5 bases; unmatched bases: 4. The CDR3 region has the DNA TGTGCCAGCTCGGGACAGAAGGACAATGAGCAGTTCTTC. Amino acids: CASSGQKDNEQFF.